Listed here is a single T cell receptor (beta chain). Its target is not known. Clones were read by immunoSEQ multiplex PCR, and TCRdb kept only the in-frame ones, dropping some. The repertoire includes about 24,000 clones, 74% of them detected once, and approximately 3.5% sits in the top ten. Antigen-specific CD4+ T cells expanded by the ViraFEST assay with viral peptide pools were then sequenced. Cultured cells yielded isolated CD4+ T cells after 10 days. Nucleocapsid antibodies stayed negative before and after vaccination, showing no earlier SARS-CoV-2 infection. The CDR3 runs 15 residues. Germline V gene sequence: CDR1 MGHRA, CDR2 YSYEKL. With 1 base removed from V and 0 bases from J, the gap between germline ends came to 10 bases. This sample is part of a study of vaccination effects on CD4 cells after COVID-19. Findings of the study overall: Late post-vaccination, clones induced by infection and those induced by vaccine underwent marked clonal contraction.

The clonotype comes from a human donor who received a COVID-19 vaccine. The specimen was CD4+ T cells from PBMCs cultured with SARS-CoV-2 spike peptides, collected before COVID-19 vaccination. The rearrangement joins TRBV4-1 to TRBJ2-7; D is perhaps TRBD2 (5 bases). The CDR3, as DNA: TGCGCCAGCAGCCAAGGTTATGAGGGCTCCTACGAGCAGTACTTC. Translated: CASSQGYEGSYEQYF.